These T cell receptor beta chains were read from a single sample in a study of OX40 agonist ivuxolimab in advanced cancers. Using immunoSEQ multiplex PCR, the repertoire was profiled, and TCRdb retains in-frame clones only, with some absent. Among approximately 66,000 clones listed, more than 70% were seen once. The source material was CD4+ or CD8+ T cells sorted from blood, sampled in a trial of the OX40 agonist ivuxolimab. The receptors come from an adult with an advanced solid tumor such as melanoma, head and neck, liver or kidney cancer. The CDR3 runs from the conserved cysteine through the conserved F or W. Clone size appears in some rows only: once, few, many, or a class for an expanded clone.

J gene	V gene	clone size	CDR3 protein
TRBJ1-1	TRBV7-2	-	CASSPRRQGTNTEAFF
TRBJ1-2	TRBV18	-	CASSPPSYLGGYTF
TRBJ1-1	TRBV11-3	-	CASSLDHSRHMNTEAFF
TRBJ2-3	TRBV7-3	-	CASSSNTIDTQYF
TRBJ2-1	TRBV4-1	-	CASSQGRVSYNEQFF
TRBJ1-5	TRBV7-2	-	CASSLGGGAAQPQHF
TRBJ1-3	TRBV18	-	CASSLLTLMGNTIYF
TRBJ1-6	TRBV25-1	-	CAGSEGDYNSPLHF
TRBJ1-4	TRBV5-1	-	CASSSRDRNEKLFF
TRBJ1-1	TRBV20-1	-	CSADGHTEAFF
TRBJ1-2	TRBV28	-	CASSLSLRGSYNYGYTF
TRBJ2-7	TRBV6-5	once	CASSYSDRGAYEQYF
TRBJ2-2	TRBV11-2	-	CASSLGDRDYTGELFF
TRBJ2-5	TRBV20-1	-	CGARGGETQYF
TRBJ1-5	TRBV14	-	CASSQGWNQPQHF
TRBJ1-6	TRBV19	-	CASSMTGYNSPLHF